A single T cell receptor (beta chain) is shown here with its context. The data originate from a study of PD-L1 blockade in urothelial cancer. Germline assignment: CDR1 SQVTM and CDR2 ANQGSEA. The length of the CDR3 is 13 residues. The V and J ends lost 4 bases and 9 bases, in that order; junction bases with no gene match: 8. Produced via immunoSEQ multiplex PCR; TCRdb's table is partial and in-frame only. The sample shows under 50,000 clones, about nine tenths of them seen only once. The receptor's source is a man aged 65 to 79 with urothelial cancer. This chain joins TRBV29-1 and TRBJ2-2, with 7 bases lining up with TRBD1. This material consisted of PBMCs, taken around atezolizumab (anti-PD-L1) treatment. The chain's CDR3 is CSVGGTGARELFF. CDR3 sequence (DNA): TGCAGCGTTGGGGGAACAGGGGCAAGGGAGCTGTTTTTT.